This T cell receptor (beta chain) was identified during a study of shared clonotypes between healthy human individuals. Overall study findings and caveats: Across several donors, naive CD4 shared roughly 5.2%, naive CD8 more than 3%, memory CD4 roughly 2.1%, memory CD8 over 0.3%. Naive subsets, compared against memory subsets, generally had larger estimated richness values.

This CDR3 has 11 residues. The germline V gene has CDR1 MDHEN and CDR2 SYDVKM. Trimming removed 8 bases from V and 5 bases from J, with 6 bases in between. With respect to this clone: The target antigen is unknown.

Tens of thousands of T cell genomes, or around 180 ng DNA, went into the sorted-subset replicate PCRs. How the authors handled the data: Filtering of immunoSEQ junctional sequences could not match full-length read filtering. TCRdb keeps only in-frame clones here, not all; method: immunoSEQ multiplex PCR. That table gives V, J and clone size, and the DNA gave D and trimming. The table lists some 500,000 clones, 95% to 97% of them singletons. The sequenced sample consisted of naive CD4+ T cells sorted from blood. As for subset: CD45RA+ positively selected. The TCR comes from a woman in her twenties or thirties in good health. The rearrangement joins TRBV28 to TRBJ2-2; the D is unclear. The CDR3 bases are TGTGCCAGCCTTGCTACCGGGGAGCTGTTTTTT. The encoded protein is CASLATGELFF.